This is a list of T cell receptor beta chains from one sample in a study of molecular identifiers for immune sequencing clone quantification. TCRdb re-derived calls from the PCR reads in MiXCR, one entry per CDR3 protein. Of 10,000 or so distinct CDR3 sequences in the sample, around a fifth were seen once. The source material was naive CD8+ T cells from blood, with Jurkat cell RNA spiked in. These receptors all come from a human donor in good health. Some libraries in this study had Jurkat cell RNA spiked in. The CDR3 runs from the conserved cysteine through the conserved F or W. A D gene is named only where the DNA matches it firmly. Clone size is shown for a subset of rows, as once, few, many or a class of expanded clone.

d_gene: .; v_gene: TRBV18; abundance: many; j_gene: TRBJ2-3; CDR3aa: CASSPSEVAADTQYF; CDR3nt: TGTGCCAGCTCACCCTCAGAAGTCGCTGCAGATACGCAGTATTTT
d_gene: TRBD2; v_gene: TRBV20-1; abundance: .; j_gene: TRBJ2-7; CDR3aa: CSAREEAGGLYEQYF; CDR3nt: TGCAGTGCTAGAGAGGAAGCGGGAGGGCTTTACGAGCAGTACTTC
d_gene: .; v_gene: TRBV27; abundance: many; j_gene: TRBJ1-5; CDR3aa: CASSLFRDHQPQHF; CDR3nt: TGTGCCAGCAGTTTATTCCGGGATCATCAGCCCCAGCATTTT
d_gene: .; v_gene: TRBV20-1; abundance: .; j_gene: TRBJ1-4; CDR3aa: CSARGYLQAFSSSTNEKLFF; CDR3nt: TGCAGTGCTAGAGGCTACCTACAGGCGTTCTCGTCTTCAACTAATGAAAAACTGTTTTTT
d_gene: .; v_gene: TRBV29-1; abundance: .; j_gene: TRBJ2-7; CDR3aa: CSATYAGRIYEQYF; CDR3nt: TGCAGCGCCACATACGCGGGTCGGATCTACGAGCAGTACTTC
d_gene: TRBD1; v_gene: TRBV7-2; abundance: medium-sized; j_gene: TRBJ1-1; CDR3aa: CASSFERDRGDTEAFF; CDR3nt: TGTGCCAGCAGCTTTGAAAGGGACAGGGGTGACACTGAAGCTTTCTTT
d_gene: .; v_gene: TRBV5-8; abundance: many; j_gene: TRBJ1-5; CDR3aa: CASSIGTAGDQPQHF; CDR3nt: TGTGCCAGCAGCATAGGGACGGCAGGGGATCAGCCCCAGCATTTT
d_gene: TRBD2; v_gene: TRBV7-6; abundance: medium-sized; j_gene: TRBJ2-3; CDR3aa: CASSLAGGTDTQYF; CDR3nt: TGTGCCAGCAGCTTGGCGGGAGGCACAGATACGCAGTATTTT
d_gene: TRBD1; v_gene: TRBV12-3/TRBV12-4; abundance: many; j_gene: TRBJ1-5; CDR3aa: CASSSRQGNQPQHF; CDR3nt: TGTGCCAGCAGTTCGCGACAGGGGAATCAGCCCCAGCATTTT
d_gene: .; v_gene: TRBV6-1; abundance: few; j_gene: TRBJ1-6; CDR3aa: CASSEPGQGESSPLHF; CDR3nt: TGTGCCAGCAGTGAACCGGGGCAGGGAGAAAGTTCACCCCTCCACTTT
d_gene: .; v_gene: TRBV13; abundance: medium-sized; j_gene: TRBJ2-7; CDR3aa: CASSLGISYEQYF; CDR3nt: TGTGCCAGCAGCTTAGGTATTAGCTACGAGCAGTACTTC
d_gene: .; v_gene: TRBV13; abundance: many; j_gene: TRBJ2-5; CDR3aa: CASSLSGIETQYF; CDR3nt: TGTGCCAGCAGCTTAAGTGGGATCGAGACCCAGTACTTC
d_gene: .; v_gene: TRBV6-5; abundance: many; j_gene: TRBJ2-1; CDR3aa: CASSYSLGTDEQFF; CDR3nt: TGTGCCAGCAGTTACTCTCTGGGGACGGATGAGCAGTTCTTC
d_gene: .; v_gene: TRBV7-9; abundance: .; j_gene: TRBJ2-1; CDR3aa: CASRRGSYSEQFF; CDR3nt: TGTGCCAGCAGGAGGGGCTCCTACAGTGAGCAGTTCTTC
d_gene: TRBD2; v_gene: TRBV20-1; abundance: .; j_gene: TRBJ2-3; CDR3aa: CSARGRTGLAGEYTDTQYF; CDR3nt: TGCAGTGCTAGAGGACGCACGGGACTAGCGGGCGAATACACAGATACGCAGTATTTT
d_gene: .; v_gene: TRBV19; abundance: once; j_gene: TRBJ2-7; CDR3aa: CASSPRGSYEQYF; CDR3nt: TGTGCCAGTAGTCCAAGGGGCTCCTACGAGCAGTACTTC
d_gene: .; v_gene: TRBV6-1; abundance: medium-sized; j_gene: TRBJ2-5; CDR3aa: CARLRKQVPFGQETQYF; CDR3nt: TGTGCCAGGCTCCGAAAGCAGGTCCCGTTTGGGCAAGAGACCCAGTACTTC
d_gene: .; v_gene: TRBV24-1; abundance: many; j_gene: TRBJ2-2; CDR3aa: CATERATNTGELFF; CDR3nt: TGTGCCACTGAAAGGGCAACGAACACCGGGGAGCTGTTTTTT
d_gene: TRBD1; v_gene: TRBV10-3; abundance: few; j_gene: TRBJ2-7; CDR3aa: CATTGQGIYEQYF; CDR3nt: TGTGCCACGACCGGACAGGGGATCTACGAGCAGTACTTC
d_gene: .; v_gene: TRBV10-2; abundance: many; j_gene: TRBJ1-2; CDR3aa: CASSNQLANYGYTF; CDR3nt: TGCGCCAGCAGCAACCAACTAGCTAACTATGGCTACACCTTC
d_gene: .; v_gene: TRBV5-6; abundance: .; j_gene: TRBJ1-5; CDR3aa: CAGSLAGSGQPQHF; CDR3nt: TGTGCCGGCAGCTTGGCAGGGTCGGGTCAGCCCCAGCATTTT
d_gene: .; v_gene: TRBV6-6; abundance: medium-sized; j_gene: TRBJ1-2; CDR3aa: CASRDGANYGYTF; CDR3nt: TGTGCCAGCCGGGACGGGGCTAACTATGGCTACACCTTC
d_gene: .; v_gene: TRBV29-1; abundance: medium-sized; j_gene: TRBJ1-1; CDR3aa: CSVSGTEAFF; CDR3nt: TGCAGCGTTTCGGGGACTGAAGCTTTCTTT
d_gene: .; v_gene: TRBV7-9; abundance: medium-sized; j_gene: TRBJ2-5; CDR3aa: CASSLWSQETQYF; CDR3nt: TGTGCCAGCAGCTTATGGAGCCAAGAGACCCAGTACTTC
d_gene: .; v_gene: TRBV2; abundance: .; j_gene: TRBJ2-7; CDR3aa: CASGGRISYEQYF; CDR3nt: TGTGCCAGCGGCGGCAGGATCTCCTACGAGCAGTACTTC
d_gene: TRBD2; v_gene: TRBV29-1; abundance: .; j_gene: TRBJ2-1; CDR3aa: CSVQAGGPYNEQFF; CDR3nt: TGCAGCGTCCAAGCGGGAGGGCCCTACAATGAGCAGTTCTTC
d_gene: .; v_gene: TRBV27; abundance: few; j_gene: TRBJ1-1; CDR3aa: CASSLRGSYTEAFF; CDR3nt: TGTGCCAGCAGTTTACGGGGGTCGTACACTGAAGCTTTCTTT
d_gene: .; v_gene: TRBV11-2; abundance: many; j_gene: TRBJ2-7; CDR3aa: CASSLSGQSSYEQYF; CDR3nt: TGTGCCAGCAGCTTAAGTGGCCAGAGCTCCTACGAGCAGTACTTC
d_gene: TRBD2; v_gene: TRBV20-1; abundance: medium-sized; j_gene: TRBJ2-3; CDR3aa: CSARLAGDAETDTQYF; CDR3nt: TGCAGTGCTAGGCTAGCGGGAGACGCCGAAACAGATACGCAGTATTTT
d_gene: .; v_gene: TRBV11-3; abundance: few; j_gene: TRBJ1-1; CDR3aa: CASSLPPDTEAFF; CDR3nt: TGTGCCAGCAGCTTACCGCCCGACACTGAAGCTTTCTTT
d_gene: .; v_gene: TRBV7-3; abundance: medium-sized; j_gene: TRBJ2-5; CDR3aa: CASSPTGVEETQYF; CDR3nt: TGTGCCAGCAGCCCGACAGGTGTGGAGGAGACCCAGTACTTC
d_gene: .; v_gene: TRBV3-1; abundance: medium-sized; j_gene: TRBJ2-7; CDR3aa: CASSLGGYGLEQYF; CDR3nt: TGTGCCAGCAGCCTGGGAGGCTATGGACTCGAGCAGTACTTC
d_gene: TRBD1; v_gene: TRBV7-9; abundance: few; j_gene: TRBJ1-1; CDR3aa: CASSEQGTGNTEAFF; CDR3nt: TGTGCCAGCAGCGAACAGGGGACGGGGAACACTGAAGCTTTCTTT
d_gene: .; v_gene: TRBV12-3/TRBV12-4; abundance: .; j_gene: TRBJ2-3; CDR3aa: CASSFYGSEDTQYF; CDR3nt: TGTGCCAGCAGTTTTTACGGGAGCGAAGATACGCAGTATTTT
d_gene: .; v_gene: TRBV7-9; abundance: .; j_gene: TRBJ1-1; CDR3aa: CASSPGGEAFF; CDR3nt: TGTGCCAGCAGCCCCGGTGGTGAAGCTTTCTTT
d_gene: TRBD1; v_gene: TRBV6-5; abundance: medium-sized; j_gene: TRBJ2-2; CDR3aa: CASSYSRDRGAGTGELFF; CDR3nt: TGTGCCAGCAGTTACTCCCGGGACAGGGGCGCGGGGACCGGGGAGCTGTTTTTT
d_gene: .; v_gene: TRBV4-1; abundance: medium-sized; j_gene: TRBJ2-1; CDR3aa: CASSLQTEQFF; CDR3nt: TGCGCCAGCAGCCTGCAAACTGAGCAGTTCTTC
d_gene: .; v_gene: TRBV29-1; abundance: few; j_gene: TRBJ2-7; CDR3aa: CSVEEDYASYEQYF; CDR3nt: TGCAGCGTTGAAGAGGATTACGCCTCCTACGAGCAGTACTTC
d_gene: .; v_gene: TRBV18; abundance: .; j_gene: TRBJ1-1; CDR3aa: CASSPTSGDDTEAFF; CDR3nt: TGTGCCAGCTCACCAACTTCAGGGGATGATACTGAAGCTTTCTTT
d_gene: .; v_gene: TRBV19; abundance: few; j_gene: TRBJ2-7; CDR3aa: CASRNTGIPYEQYF; CDR3nt: TGTGCCAGTAGGAATACAGGCATCCCCTACGAGCAGTACTTC
d_gene: .; v_gene: TRBV7-6; abundance: many; j_gene: TRBJ1-6; CDR3aa: CASSLASRGGSPLHF; CDR3nt: TGTGCCAGCAGCTTAGCCTCCAGGGGCGGTTCACCCCTCCACTTT
d_gene: TRBD1; v_gene: TRBV4-3; abundance: medium-sized; j_gene: TRBJ1-6; CDR3aa: CASSQQWGQDNSPLHF; CDR3nt: TGCGCCAGCAGCCAACAATGGGGACAGGATAATTCACCCCTCCACTTT
d_gene: TRBD2; v_gene: TRBV11-2; abundance: medium-sized; j_gene: TRBJ2-3; CDR3aa: CASSLLRLAGEWTDTQYF; CDR3nt: TGTGCCAGCAGCTTACTCCGTCTAGCGGGAGAGTGGACAGATACGCAGTATTTT
d_gene: TRBD2; v_gene: TRBV19; abundance: .; j_gene: TRBJ2-5; CDR3aa: CASRCGRALETQYF; CDR3nt: TGTGCCAGTAGGTGCGGGAGGGCACTAGAGACCCAGTACTTC
d_gene: .; v_gene: TRBV7-6; abundance: .; j_gene: TRBJ1-3; CDR3aa: CASSSSRGASGNTICF; CDR3nt: TGTGCCAGCAGCTCCTCGCGGGGGGCAAGTGGAAACACCATATGTTTT
d_gene: .; v_gene: TRBV28; abundance: .; j_gene: TRBJ2-7; CDR3aa: CASSGDHEQYF; CDR3nt: TGTGCCAGCAGTGGGGACCACGAGCAGTACTTC
d_gene: .; v_gene: TRBV2; abundance: medium-sized; j_gene: TRBJ2-1; CDR3aa: CASSGDTHRTDYNEQFF; CDR3nt: TGTGCCAGCAGTGGGGACACACATAGGACCGACTACAATGAGCAGTTCTTC
d_gene: .; v_gene: TRBV7-6; abundance: .; j_gene: TRBJ2-7; CDR3aa: CASSPTSPGTAHEQYF; CDR3nt: TGTGCCAGCAGCCCCACCAGCCCAGGGACGGCCCACGAGCAGTACTTC
d_gene: .; v_gene: TRBV24-1; abundance: .; j_gene: TRBJ2-2; CDR3aa: CATSAEEHTGELFF; CDR3nt: TGTGCCACCAGTGCTGAGGAACACACCGGGGAGCTGTTTTTT
d_gene: TRBD1; v_gene: TRBV19; abundance: medium-sized; j_gene: TRBJ2-2; CDR3aa: CATQGGTGELFF; CDR3nt: TGTGCCACACAGGGGGGCACCGGGGAGCTGTTTTTT
d_gene: TRBD2; v_gene: TRBV13; abundance: .; j_gene: TRBJ2-1; CDR3aa: CASSPRTSGNEQFF; CDR3nt: TGTGCCAGCAGCCCTCGGACTAGCGGCAATGAGCAGTTCTTC
d_gene: TRBD2; v_gene: TRBV28; abundance: many; j_gene: TRBJ2-7; CDR3aa: CASSPTGAGGEQYF; CDR3nt: TGTGCCAGCAGTCCCACGGGTGCGGGGGGCGAGCAGTACTTC
d_gene: TRBD2; v_gene: TRBV30; abundance: medium-sized; j_gene: TRBJ2-3; CDR3aa: CAWSVQVFREGRDTQYF; CDR3nt: TGTGCCTGGAGTGTACAAGTCTTCCGGGAGGGCCGTGATACGCAGTATTTT
d_gene: .; v_gene: TRBV3-1; abundance: many; j_gene: TRBJ2-7; CDR3aa: CASSQKPDYSYEQYF; CDR3nt: TGTGCCAGCAGCCAAAAGCCTGACTACTCCTACGAGCAGTACTTC